Detailed here is one TCR beta chain. This entry comes from a study of T cell changes during pregnancy in multiple sclerosis. CDR1 and CDR2 (germline): SGHAT, FQNNGV. This CDR3 region has 11 residues. Between the trimmed V and J ends, which lost 5 bases and 4 bases, there was a span of 6 bases. Using immunoSEQ multiplex PCR, the repertoire was profiled, and TCRdb retains in-frame clones only, with some absent. The table has several thousand clones, around 87% seen once; the top ten hold over 4%. V gene TRBV11-2 combines with J gene TRBJ2-7; D unresolved. The sequences come from CD8+ T cells from peripheral blood mononuclear cells, collected in the first trimester of pregnancy. The sequence came from a female donor in good health, enrolled as a control in a pregnancy study. The CDR3 reads CASSRLYEQYF. The CDR3 coding sequence is TGTGCCAGCAGCCGACTTTACGAGCAGTACTTC.